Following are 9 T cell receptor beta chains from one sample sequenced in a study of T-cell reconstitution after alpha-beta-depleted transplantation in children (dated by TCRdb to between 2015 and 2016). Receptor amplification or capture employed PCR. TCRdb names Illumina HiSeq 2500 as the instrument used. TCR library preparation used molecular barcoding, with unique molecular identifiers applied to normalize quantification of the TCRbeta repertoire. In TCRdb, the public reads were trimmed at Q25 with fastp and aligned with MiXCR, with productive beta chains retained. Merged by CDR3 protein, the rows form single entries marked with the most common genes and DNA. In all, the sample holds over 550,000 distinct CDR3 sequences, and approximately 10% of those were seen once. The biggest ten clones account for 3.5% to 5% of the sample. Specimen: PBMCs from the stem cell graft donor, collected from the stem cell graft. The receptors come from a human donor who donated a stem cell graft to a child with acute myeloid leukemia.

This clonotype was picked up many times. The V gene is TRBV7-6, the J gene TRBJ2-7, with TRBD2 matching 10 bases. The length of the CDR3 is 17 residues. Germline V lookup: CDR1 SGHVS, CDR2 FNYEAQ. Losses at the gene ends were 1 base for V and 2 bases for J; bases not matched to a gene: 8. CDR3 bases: TGTGCCAGCAGCTTAGTATCCGGGACTAGCGTGACCTACGAGCAGTACTTC. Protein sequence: CASSLVSGTSVTYEQYF. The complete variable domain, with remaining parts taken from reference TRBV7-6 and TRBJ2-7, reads GAGVSQSPRYKVTKRGQDVALRCDPISGHVSLYWYRQALGQGPEFLTYFNYEAQQDKSGLPNDRFSAERPEGSISTLTIQRTEQRDSAMYRCASSLVSGTSVTYEQYFGPGTRLTVT.

The CDR3 protein is CASKLAGIDEQYF. The CDR3 region has the DNA TGTGCCAGTAAACTAGCGGGAATCGACGAGCAGTACTTC. This chain joins TRBV2 and TRBJ2-7, with 10 bases lining up with TRBD2. Germline V gene lookup returns CDR1 SNHLY and CDR2 FYNNEI. This CDR3 has 13 residues. Unmatched junction bases numbered 7, after V lost 9 bases and J lost 5 bases. Supplemented by reference TRBV2 and TRBJ2-7, the full variable domain reads EPEVTQTPSHQVTQMGQEVILRCVPISNHLYFYWYRQILGQKVEFLVSFYNNEISEKSEIFDDQFSVERPDGSNFTLKIRSTKLEDSAMYFCASKLAGIDEQYFGPGTRLTVT.

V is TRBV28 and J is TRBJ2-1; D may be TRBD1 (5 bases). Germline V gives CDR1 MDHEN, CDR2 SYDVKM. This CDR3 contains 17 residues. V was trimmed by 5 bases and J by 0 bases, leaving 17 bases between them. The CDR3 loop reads CASSPPGAPSSYNEQFF. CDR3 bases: TGTGCCAGCAGTCCCCCTGGGGCCCCGAGCTCCTACAATGAGCAGTTCTTC.

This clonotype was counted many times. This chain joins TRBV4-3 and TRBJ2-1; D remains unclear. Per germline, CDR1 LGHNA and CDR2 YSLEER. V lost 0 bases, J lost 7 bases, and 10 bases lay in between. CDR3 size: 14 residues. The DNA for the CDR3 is TGCGCCAGCAGCCAAGATCGGCTGCTAAATGAGCAGTTCTTC. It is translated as CASSQDRLLNEQFF.

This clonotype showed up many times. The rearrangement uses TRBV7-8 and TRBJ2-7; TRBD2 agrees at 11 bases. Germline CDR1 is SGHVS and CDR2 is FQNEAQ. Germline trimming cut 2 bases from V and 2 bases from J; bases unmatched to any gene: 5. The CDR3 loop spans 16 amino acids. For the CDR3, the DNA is TGTGCCAGCAGCTTAAATCGGGGACTAGCGGCCTACGAGCAGTACTTC. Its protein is CASSLNRGLAAYEQYF.

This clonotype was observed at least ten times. Written as DNA, the CDR3 is TGCAGCGTTAGCGGGAGATTTACCGGGGAGCTGTTTTTT. Translation: CSVSGRFTGELFF. V and J are TRBV29-1 and TRBJ2-2, with 8 bases aligning to TRBD2. The length of the CDR3 is 13 residues. Germline CDR1 is SQVTM and CDR2 is ANQGSEA. V lost 5 bases to trimming and J lost 5 bases; unmatched junction nucleotides: 4.

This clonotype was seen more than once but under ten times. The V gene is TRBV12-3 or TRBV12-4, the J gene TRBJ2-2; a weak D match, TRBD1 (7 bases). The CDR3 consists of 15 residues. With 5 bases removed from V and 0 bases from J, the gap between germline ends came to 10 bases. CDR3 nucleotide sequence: TGTGCCAGCAGTCCAGGGGGGTCGAACACCGGGGAGCTGTTTTTT. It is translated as CASSPGGSNTGELFF.

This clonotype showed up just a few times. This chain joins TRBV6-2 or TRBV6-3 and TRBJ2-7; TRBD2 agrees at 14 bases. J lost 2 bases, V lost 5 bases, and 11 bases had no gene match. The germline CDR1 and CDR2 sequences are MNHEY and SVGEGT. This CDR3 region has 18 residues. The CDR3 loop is CASSRRLAGGPIPYEQYF. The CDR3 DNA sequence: TGTGCCAGCAGTCGAAGACTAGCGGGAGGGCCGATCCCCTACGAGCAGTACTTC.

CDR3 loop: CASMRYDRGLYEQYF. DNA of the CDR3: TGTGCCAGCATGCGATACGACAGGGGGCTCTACGAGCAGTACTTC. V gene TRBV12-3 or TRBV12-4 combines with J gene TRBJ2-7; 10 positions agree with TRBD1. The CDR3 has 15 residues. J lost 3 bases, V lost 7 bases, and 9 bases had no gene match.